This is a list of T cell receptor beta chains from one sample in a study of blood T cell repertoires in COVID-19. Sequencing used immunoSEQ multiplex PCR; TCRdb keeps in-frame clones, though not all of them. Among around 370,000 clones listed, 75% to 90% were seen once. Sequenced: peripheral blood. These receptors all come from a woman aged 45-60 years with COVID-19, enrolled during active disease. Both conserved end residues are part of each CDR3. A D gene is named only where the DNA matches it firmly. Rows may omit the clone size; those that give it use once, few, many or a size class.

cdr3_aa | cdr3_nt | clone_size | j_call | d_call | v_call
CASSLQPTVMNTEAFF | TGTGCCAGTAGTCTACAGCCGACAGTTATGAACACTGAAGCTTTCTTT | NA | TRBJ1-1 | NA | TRBV19
CASSLTSGRVNEQFF | TGTGCCAGCAGTTTAACTAGCGGGAGGGTCAATGAGCAGTTCTTC | NA | TRBJ2-1 | TRBD2 | TRBV28
CASSHWTSGRVGNEQFF | TGTGCCAGCAGCCATTGGACTAGCGGGAGAGTGGGGAATGAGCAGTTCTTC | once | TRBJ2-1 | TRBD2 | TRBV11-3
CATSRQVWETQYF | TGTGCCACCAGCAGACAGGTTTGGGAGACCCAGTACTTC | NA | TRBJ2-5 | NA | TRBV15
CASSYEDRGVYEQYF | TGTGCCAGCAGTTACGAAGACAGGGGGGTCTACGAGCAGTACTTC | NA | TRBJ2-7 | TRBD1 | TRBV6-5
CASSIPDRGLYGYTF | TGTGCCAGTAGTATCCCGGACAGGGGGCTCTATGGCTACACCTTC | NA | TRBJ1-2 | TRBD1 | TRBV19
CASGQGATYEQYF | TGCGCCAGCGGACAGGGGGCCACCTACGAGCAGTACTTC | NA | TRBJ2-7 | TRBD1 | TRBV5-1
CASSLAGAGAGNTIYF | TGCGCCAGCAGCTTGGCAGGGGCAGGGGCTGGAAACACCATATATTTT | NA | TRBJ1-3 | NA | TRBV5-1
CASSPRQGQETQYF | TGTGCCAGCAGCCCCCGCCAGGGTCAAGAGACCCAGTACTTC | NA | TRBJ2-5 | NA | TRBV11-2
CASSFSGRRDTGELFF | TGTGCCAGCAGCTTTAGCGGGAGAAGGGACACCGGGGAGCTGTTTTTT | few | TRBJ2-2 | TRBD2 | TRBV13
CASSKDSTQKQFF | TGTGCCAGCAGTAAGGACAGTACACAGAAGCAGTTCTTC | NA | TRBJ2-1 | NA | TRBV6-4
CSVEDQWTGGSTDTQYF | TGCAGCGTTGAAGATCAGTGGACAGGGGGCTCCACAGATACGCAGTATTTT | NA | TRBJ2-3 | TRBD1 | TRBV29-1
CASSPSTASKGETQYF | TGTGCCAGCTCACCATCTACGGCCTCCAAGGGGGAGACCCAGTACTTC | NA | TRBJ2-5 | NA | TRBV18
CASTRQGPLSSGNTIYF | TGTGCCAGCACCCGACAGGGGCCCTTAAGCTCTGGAAACACCATATATTTT | NA | TRBJ1-3 | TRBD1 | TRBV7-9
CASSTGTGLKNIQYF | TGTGCCAGCAGTACCGGGACAGGGCTTAAAAACATTCAGTACTTC | NA | TRBJ2-4 | TRBD1 | TRBV5-6
CATPPYPIEAFF | TGTGCCACCCCGCCCTACCCTATTGAAGCTTTCTTT | NA | TRBJ1-1 | NA | TRBV6-5
CASSLFRGNTEAFF | TGTGCCAGCAGCCTTTTCCGGGGGAACACTGAAGCTTTCTTT | NA | TRBJ1-1 | NA | TRBV28
CASSFGGAGNTIYF | TGCGCCAGCAGCTTTGGAGGGGCAGGAAACACCATATATTTT | NA | TRBJ1-3 | NA | TRBV5-1
CSVEVRGRDGNTIYF | TGCAGCGTTGAAGTTAGGGGCAGGGATGGAAACACCATATATTTT | NA | TRBJ1-3 | NA | TRBV29-1